This T cell receptor (beta chain) was documented in a study of cytomegalovirus exposure and HLA in healthy donors (TCRdb year 2017). Some background on the complete study: According to a later analysis, the roughly 120 validation repertoires were produced on the same platform as the 666 repertoires of the first cohort. High-throughput TCR immunosequencing, statistical association of individual TCRs with disease status, and machine learning were combined to predict cytomegalovirus infection status. Along with the 666-subject first cohort, a separate validation cohort of over 90 different subjects was used. The aim of the study was to test whether cataloging public T cell receptors could identify signatures of past pathogen exposure.

Preparation of the library involved the immunoSEQ multiplex PCR assay. Under the source paper's analysis protocol: A statistical classification framework was developed to diagnose cytomegalovirus status using the catalog of TCR beta chain sequences. Held by TCRdb, this immuneACCESS table contains in-frame sequences only and omits some clones. Under half of the omission traces to an unresolved V gene where checked; the cause of the rest is unknown. D and trimming were read from the DNA, whereas the V and J calls and clone size are those reported in that table. Across this sample there are approximately 300,000 clones, with 70% to 90% seen only once. The ten top clones hold around 0.8% of the sample. Separate from the roughly 630-subject first cohort, the validation cohort of over 90 subjects was the group to which the donors belonged. CDR1 and CDR2 (MNHEY, SMNVEV) derive from the germline V gene (reference sequence). The cysteine opens and the phenylalanine closes a CDR3 of 16 amino acids. Only the CDR3 DNA is retained, 48 bases long and in frame from the first base. The junction shows trimming of 2 bases on V and 0 bases on J, plus 11 bases between the germline ends.

Regarding this clone: The target of this receptor is not known. No much larger clone exists at a distance of one base, and base qualities are not known.

What the work shows at the level of the full study, not this receptor alone: Of the cluster scores, roughly 95% were above 0 in a later analysis, which found that TCRs clustered in the first cohort also tended to co-occur in the approximately 120 validation repertoires. While some public TCRs were present in many individuals, most TCR sequences turned up only very rarely across donors. All 120 or so repertoires were used to score co-occurrence in the validation cohort in a later analysis, because that analysis had no HLA typing for the cohort. The classifier was reported to diagnose cytomegalovirus status with high specificity and sensitivity in both the original cohort and the validation cohort. In vitro tests confirmed that three of the cytomegalovirus-associated TCR beta chains recognize cytomegalovirus antigens. It was suggested by the authors that the approach could potentially be generalized to other disease states and immunological phenotypes. The study listed 150 to 200 TCR beta chains as associated with cytomegalovirus.

This chain is built from TRBV27 and TRBJ2-1; tentative D gene TRBD2, with 5 bases matching. Sequencing input: PBMCs. The source of this sequence is a woman aged 18-29 years in good health and CMV-seronegative. The CDR3 sequence is CASSLVPGNSYNEQFF. Read as DNA, the sequence is TGTGCCAGCAGTTTAGTTCCCGGGAACTCCTACAATGAGCAGTTCTTC.